This T cell receptor beta chain appears in the sequencing data of a study of regulatory T cells in long-lasting Graves disease. Whole-study context: Newly diagnosed Graves' patients had under 3 months of antithyroid drugs.

This clonotype has at least ten counts. The time point is: newly diagnosed GD, antithyroid drugs for less than 3 months. TCR sequences were obtained from RNA taken from PBMCs. Arm-PCR with iRepertoire HTBI primers amplified the CDR3 regions for these TCR beta libraries. MiXCR, applied by TCRdb to the multiplex PCR reads, yields one record per CDR3 protein. The data hold more than 300,000 distinct CDR3 sequences, with roughly a sixth observed a single time. CDR3 length: 15 amino acids. Looked up from germline, CDR1 is SGHTA and CDR2 is FQGTGA. Losses at the gene ends were 5 bases for V and 6 bases for J; bases not matched to a gene: 8.

Sample: peripheral blood mononuclear cells (PBMCs), taken at new diagnosis, from a patient treated with antithyroid drugs. V is TRBV7-3 and J is TRBJ2-3; 10 bases line up with TRBD1. The sequence derives from a female donor with Graves disease. The CDR3 region is CASSPGTGAGDTQYF. For the CDR3, the DNA is TGTGCCAGCAGCCCGGGGACAGGGGCAGGGGATACGCAGTATTTT.